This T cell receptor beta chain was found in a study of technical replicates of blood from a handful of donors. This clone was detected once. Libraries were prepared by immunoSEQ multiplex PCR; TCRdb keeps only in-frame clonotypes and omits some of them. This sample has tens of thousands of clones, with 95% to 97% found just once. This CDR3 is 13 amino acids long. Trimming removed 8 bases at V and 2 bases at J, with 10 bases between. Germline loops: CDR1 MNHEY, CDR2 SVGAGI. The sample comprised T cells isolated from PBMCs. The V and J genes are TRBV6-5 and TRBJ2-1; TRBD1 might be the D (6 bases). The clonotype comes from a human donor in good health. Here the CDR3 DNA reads TGTGCCAGCGGTGGACAGCCCTACAATGAGCAGTTCTTC. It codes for CASGGQPYNEQFF.